The source of this TCR beta chain is a study of OX40 agonist ivuxolimab in advanced cancers. Study summary: Averaging about 60 years in age, with a range of roughly 20 to 90, the cohort was 82.7% male. Past anti-PD-1, anti-PD-L1 or anti-CTLA-4 therapy was accepted, and 35% to 45% had received some.

The CDR3 has 13 residues. Trimming removed 2 bases from V and 0 bases from J, with 8 bases in between. Germline V lookup: CDR1 GTSNPN, CDR2 SVGIG (reference sequence). The protocol was immunoSEQ multiplex PCR, while the TCRdb copy is restricted to in-frame clones and leaves out a portion. Altogether some 61,000 clones are present, roughly 76% being singletons, with the ten largest covering 1.5% to 2%. This clone was detected once. J is TRBJ2-7 and V is TRBV30; D is unresolved. This material consisted of CD4+ or CD8+ T cells sorted from blood, taken in a trial of the OX40 agonist ivuxolimab. The TCR originated in an adult with an advanced solid tumor such as melanoma, head and neck, liver or kidney cancer. Written as DNA, the CDR3 is TGTGCCTGGAGTTACACGAGCTCCTACGAGCAGTACTTC. Residues: CAWSYTSSYEQYF.